The present entry profiles one T cell receptor (beta chain) with its context. Its specificity is unknown. The data stem from a study of T cell responses to AZD1222 COVID-19 vaccine. Study outcomes and limitations: Rises in breadth and depth of Spike-specific TCRs came after two AZD1222 doses. Sampled repertoires all dated from after the peak T cell response.

In germline, CDR1 is MNHEY, CDR2 SVGAGI. The V end lost 6 bases, the J end lost 9 bases, and 12 bases lay between the germline ends. CDR3 length equals 12 residues. Here immunoSEQ multiplex PCR was the method, and the copy in TCRdb shows in-frame clones only, minus some. This table has fewer than 150,000 clones, 93% appearing once. Sequences were derived from peripheral blood, sampled 28 days after the second AZD1222 dose. This TCR derives from an adult who received the AZD1222 COVID-19 vaccine. V is TRBV6-5 and J is TRBJ2-1, with D unclear. For the CDR3, the DNA is TGTGCCAGCAGCGACATAGTAGGTGAGCAGTTCTTC. Protein: CASSDIVGEQFF.